What follows are 14 T cell receptor beta chains derived from one specimen sequenced in a study of cytomegalovirus exposure and HLA in healthy donors. A multiplex PCR was run with 60 Vbeta primers and 13 Jbeta primers. The assay was immunoSEQ multiplex PCR, and TCRdb's table has in-frame clones only and misses some. The sample contains about 170,000 clones, roughly 80% of which appear only once. Sequencing used PBMCs. The receptors come from a male donor in good health and CMV-seronegative.

This chain connects TRBV7-9 to TRBJ2-5, with 8 bases matching TRBD1. The V gene's germline CDR1 is SEHNR and CDR2 FQNEAQ (reference sequence). The ends lost 4 bases at V and 4 bases at J; junction bases unmatched: 8. CDR3 length: 15 amino acids. The CDR3 sequence: CASSSPDRVGETQYF. In DNA form, the CDR3 reads TGTGCCAGCAGCTCCCCGGACAGGGTCGGAGAGACCCAGTACTTC.

V usage is TRBV5-1 and J usage is TRBJ1-1; no firm D call. V was pared by 2 bases and J by 1 base, with 6 bases between. CDR1 is SGHRS and CDR2 is YFSETQ in the germline V gene. The CDR3 totals 13 residues. The CDR3 protein is CASSLGENTEAFF. CDR3 bases: TGCGCCAGCAGCTTAGGAGAGAACACTGAAGCTTTCTTT.

The gene calls are TRBV7-2 and TRBJ1-5, with D maybe TRBD1 (5 bases). CDR1 is SGHTA, CDR2 FQGNSA, per germline. V was trimmed by 5 bases and J by 2 bases, leaving 10 bases between them. The CDR3 has 14 residues. CDR3 in amino acids: CASSPAGGNQPQHF. DNA of the CDR3: TGTGCCAGCAGCCCCGCGGGGGGCAATCAGCCCCAGCATTTT. The variable domain in full, completed from reference TRBV7-2 and TRBJ1-5, reads GAGVSQSPSNKVTEKGKDVELRCDPISGHTALYWYRQSLGQGLEFLIYFQGNSAPDKSGLPSDRFSAERTGGSVSTLTIQRTQQEDSAVYLCASSPAGGNQPQHFGDGTRLSIL.

Only one count was recorded for this clone. The chain recombines TRBV29-1 with TRBJ2-5; 12 bases fit TRBD1. The J call may be incorrect, as the DNA end agrees better with TRBJ2-7. The CDR3 extends over 13 amino acids. The germline V gene encodes CDR1 SQVTM and CDR2 ANQGSEA. The CDR3 loop is CSVGQGARYEQYF. In DNA, the CDR3 is TGCAGCGTGGGACAGGGGGCGCGGTACGAGCAGTACTTC.

The V call is TRBV7-6, the J call TRBJ2-6; the D is unclear. The germline V and J ends were trimmed by 1 base and 0 bases, with 7 bases remaining between them. This CDR3 contains 16 residues. Germline CDR1 reads SGHVS; CDR2 reads FNYEAQ. The CDR3: CASSLDYSSGANVLTF. The CDR3 bases are TGTGCCAGCAGCTTAGACTATAGCTCTGGGGCCAACGTCCTGACTTTC.

The rearrangement joins TRBV5-1 to TRBJ2-1, with a weak D call TRBD1 (6 bases). Trimming removed 3 bases from V and 3 bases from J, with 13 bases in between. CDR1 SGHRS and CDR2 YFSETQ come from the germline V gene. The CDR3 has 15 residues. CDR3 sequence reads: CASSSPRGDYNEQFF. The CDR3 coding sequence is TGCGCCAGCAGCTCCCCCAGGGGAGACTACAATGAGCAGTTCTTC.

V is TRBV18 and J is TRBJ2-7; D unclear. This CDR3 is built from 13 residues. V lost 3 bases to trimming and J lost 0 bases, with 6 bases between them. Per the germline V gene, CDR1 is KGHSH and CDR2 is LQKENI. CDR3 coding DNA: TGTGCCAGCTCACCGGCTAGCTCCTACGAGCAGTACTTC. This sequence encodes CASSPASSYEQYF.

This chain links TRBV7-6 with TRBJ2-7; 7 nucleotides match TRBD1. Trimming took 5 bases from V and 0 from J; bases not matched to a gene: 7. Germline CDR1 and CDR2: SGHVS and FNYEAQ. The CDR3 sequence is 15 residues long. The CDR3 DNA follows: TGTGCCAGCAGCCCCCGGGACAGTTACTCCTACGAGCAGTACTTC. Its protein is CASSPRDSYSYEQYF.

The chain carries TRBV11-1 and TRBJ2-3; D might be TRBD1 (6 bases). The CDR3 totals 14 residues. Germline V gene sequence: CDR1 SGHAT, CDR2 FQDESV (reference sequence). V lost 5 bases to trimming and J lost 1 base, with 10 bases between them. The CDR3 sequence is CASSNRVGTDTQYF. CDR3 nucleotide sequence: TGTGCCAGCAGCAACAGGGTAGGCACAGATACGCAGTATTTT.

V and J are TRBV13 and TRBJ2-3, with 13 bases aligning to TRBD2. The CDR3 covers 20 residues. Germline-derived CDR1 and CDR2 are PRHDT and FYEKMQ (reference sequence). V lost 5 bases, J lost 0 bases, and 14 bases stayed unmatched. The CDR3 nucleotides are TGTGCCAGCAGCCCGACACCGCGACTAGCGGGGGGCCCTAGCACAGATACGCAGTATTTT. Translating it yields CASSPTPRLAGGPSTDTQYF.

This chain links TRBV27 with TRBJ2-5; D call uncertain. Trimming took 6 bases from V and 0 from J, leaving 5 bases between them. There are 12 residues in the CDR3. In germline, CDR1 is MNHEY, CDR2 SMNVEV (reference sequence). The CDR3 DNA reads TGTGCCAGCAGATCGTACCAAGAGACCCAGTACTTC. This encodes CASRSYQETQYF.

This chain joins TRBV7-6 and TRBJ2-1, with D uncertain. The V gene's germline CDR1 is SGHVS and CDR2 FNYEAQ. V dropped 5 bases and J dropped 1 base, with 12 bases sitting between them. The CDR3 extends over 15 amino acids. CDR3 DNA: TGTGCCAGCAGCCCCGCCGTTAGTTCCTACAATGAGCAGTTCTTC. The encoded protein is CASSPAVSSYNEQFF.

DNA for the CDR3: TGTGCCAGTAGCCAAGAGGGGACAGGGTCACAGCCCCAGCATTTT. This codes for CASSQEGTGSQPQHF. The rearrangement joins TRBV19 to TRBJ1-5; 9 positions agree with TRBD1. The CDR3 spans 15 residues. V was pared by 6 bases and J by 7 bases, with 10 bases of the junction left unmatched. Germline V lookup: CDR1 LNHDA, CDR2 SQIVND (reference sequence).

In the case of this clone: At one boundary the junction diverges from the germline segment, which might be a read error. This chain uses TRBV7-8 with TRBJ1-2; D is unresolved. The CDR3 totals 12 residues. Germline assignment: CDR1 SGHVS and CDR2 FQNEAQ. The CDR3 coding sequence is TGTGCCAGCAGCCCTCCGTTGGGCTCTCCGGCCTTC. It codes for CASSPPLGSPAF.